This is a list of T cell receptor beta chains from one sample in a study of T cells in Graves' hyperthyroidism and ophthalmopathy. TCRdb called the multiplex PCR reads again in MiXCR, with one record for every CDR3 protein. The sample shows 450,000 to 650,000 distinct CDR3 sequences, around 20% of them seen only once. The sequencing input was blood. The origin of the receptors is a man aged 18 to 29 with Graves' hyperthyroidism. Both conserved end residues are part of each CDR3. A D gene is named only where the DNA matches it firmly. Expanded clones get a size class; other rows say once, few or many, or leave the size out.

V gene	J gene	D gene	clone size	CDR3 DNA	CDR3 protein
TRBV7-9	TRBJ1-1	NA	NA	TGTGCCAGCAGCTCCCCCAGTACTGAAGCTTTCTTT	CASSSPSTEAFF
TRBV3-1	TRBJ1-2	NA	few	TGTGCCAGCAGCCGTTCCCCCCAAAAGGTCGTCGATGGCTACACCTTC	CASSRSPQKVVDGYTF
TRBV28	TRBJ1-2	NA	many	TGTGCCAGCAGTCCCTCGGTGGGCAACGCTAACTATGGCTACACCTTC	CASSPSVGNANYGYTF
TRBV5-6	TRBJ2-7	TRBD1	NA	TGTGCCAGCAGCTGGGGGACAGGGGGACCCTACGAGCAGTACTTC	CASSWGTGGPYEQYF
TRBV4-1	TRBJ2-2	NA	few	TGCGCCAGCAGCCATCCCGGGTCGAACACCGGGGAGCTGTTTTTT	CASSHPGSNTGELFF
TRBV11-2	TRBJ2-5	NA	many	TGTGCCAGCAGTCGGACTATCCAAGAGACCCAGTACTTC	CASSRTIQETQYF
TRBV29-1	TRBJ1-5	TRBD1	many	TGCAGCGTTGAAGACGGGACAGGCAATCAGCCCCAGCATTTT	CSVEDGTGNQPQHF
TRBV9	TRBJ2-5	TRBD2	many	TGTGCCAGCAGCCCCCGAACTAGCGGGGGGGCTTACCAAGAGACCCAGTACTTC	CASSPRTSGGAYQETQYF
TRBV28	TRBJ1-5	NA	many	TGTGCCAGCCTTGACCGGGGGGGACAATATAGCAATCAGCCCCAGCATTTT	CASLDRGGQYSNQPQHF
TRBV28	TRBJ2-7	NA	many	TGTGCCAGCAGTTTTATGGGCGGGTACGAGCAGTACTTC	CASSFMGGYEQYF
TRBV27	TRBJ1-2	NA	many	TGTGCCAGCAGTTTCCGGGAGGGGAACTATGGCTACACCTTC	CASSFREGNYGYTF
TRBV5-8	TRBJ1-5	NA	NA	TGTGCCAGCAGCTACACAGGGATTAGCAATCAGCCCCAGCATTTT	CASSYTGISNQPQHF
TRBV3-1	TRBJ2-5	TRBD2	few	TGTGCCAGCAGCCAAGAGGCGGGAGCCCAAGAGACCCAGTACTTC	CASSQEAGAQETQYF
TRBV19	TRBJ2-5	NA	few	TGTGCCAGTAGTATTGGTGGGGCCATCCAAGAGACCCAGTACTTC	CASSIGGAIQETQYF
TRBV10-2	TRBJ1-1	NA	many	TGCGCCAGCAGTGTCCTGGGACGGGCCATCGCTGAAGCTTTCTTT	CASSVLGRAIAEAFF
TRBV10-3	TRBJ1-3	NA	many	TGTGCCATCAGAGGGACACTCTCTGGAAACACCATATATTTT	CAIRGTLSGNTIYF
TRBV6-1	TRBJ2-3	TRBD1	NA	TGTGCCAGCAGTGCACGCCGGTCCGGGACAGGGTCGGATACGCAGTATTTT	CASSARRSGTGSDTQYF
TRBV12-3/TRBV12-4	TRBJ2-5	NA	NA	TGTGCCAGCCGGTACGGCAGGAAACAAGAGACCCAGTACTTC	CASRYGRKQETQYF
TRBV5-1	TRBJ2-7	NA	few	TGCGCCAGCAGCCCCCCGGGGAATCCCTACGAGCAGTACTTC	CASSPPGNPYEQYF
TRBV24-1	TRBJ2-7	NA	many	TGTGCCACCAGTGACCCCAGACAGAAGTCCTACGAGCAGTACTTC	CATSDPRQKSYEQYF
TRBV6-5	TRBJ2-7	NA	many	TGTGCCAGCAGTTCCGCTGGAGGATCCAACTACGAGCAGTACTTC	CASSSAGGSNYEQYF
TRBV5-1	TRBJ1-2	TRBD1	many	TGCGCCAGCAGACCGACGACAGGGAACTATGGCTACACCTTC	CASRPTTGNYGYTF
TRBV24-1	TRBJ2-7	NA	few	TGTGCCACCAGTGATCCCCGGGACACCTCCTACGAGCAGTACTTC	CATSDPRDTSYEQYF
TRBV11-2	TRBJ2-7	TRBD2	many	TGTGCCAGCAGCTCTAAACTAGCGGGGAGTTACGAGCAGTACTTC	CASSSKLAGSYEQYF
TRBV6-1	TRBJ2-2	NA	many	TGTGCCAGCAGTGACAGATTCACCGGGGAGCTGTTTTTT	CASSDRFTGELFF
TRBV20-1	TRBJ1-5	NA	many	TGCAGTGTCCAGAGGGCTGTAGGGCAGCCCCAGCATTTT	CSVQRAVGQPQHF
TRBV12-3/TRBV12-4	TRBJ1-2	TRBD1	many	TGTGCCAGCAGTTTATTTTCCACAGGGGGCGGTAACTATGGCTACACCTTC	CASSLFSTGGGNYGYTF
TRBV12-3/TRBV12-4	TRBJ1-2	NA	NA	TGTGCCAGCTCCGGTCACAGCTCGGGCGGCTACACCTTC	CASSGHSSGGYTF
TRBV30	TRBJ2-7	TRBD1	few	TGTGCCTGGAGTCCCTCGACAGGGGCCATTCTCGAGCAGTACTTC	CAWSPSTGAILEQYF
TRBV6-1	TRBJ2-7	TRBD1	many	TGTGCCTTTTCAGGGGGAAGGACCTACGAGCAGTACTTC	CAFSGGRTYEQYF
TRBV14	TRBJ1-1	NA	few	TGTGCCAGCAGCCATACTCTCGAGGCTGAAGCTTTCTTT	CASSHTLEAEAFF
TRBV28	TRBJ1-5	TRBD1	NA	TGTGCCAGCAGTCCGGACAGGTGGGATCAGCCCCAGCATTTT	CASSPDRWDQPQHF
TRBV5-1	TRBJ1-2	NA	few	TGCGCCAGCAGCGCATTAGACCTGGACATCCTGGGGAGCGCTAACTATGGCTACACCTTC	CASSALDLDILGSANYGYTF
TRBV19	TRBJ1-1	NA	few	TGTGCCACAGTAAAGGGGGACATCTCGAACACTGAAGCTTTCTTT	CATVKGDISNTEAFF
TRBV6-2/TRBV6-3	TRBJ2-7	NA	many	TGTGCCAGCAGTGCCTACGATAGGGGCGAGCAGTACTTC	CASSAYDRGEQYF
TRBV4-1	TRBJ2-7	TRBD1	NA	TGCGCCAGCAGCCAACAGAGGACAGGGCCCTACGAGCAGTACTTC	CASSQQRTGPYEQYF
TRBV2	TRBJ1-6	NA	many	TGTGCCAGCTTCGCCCCGACCTCACCCCTCCACTTT	CASFAPTSPLHF
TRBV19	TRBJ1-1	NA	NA	TGTGCCAGTAGTGAAACAGGGATAGCGAACACTGAAGCTTTCTTT	CASSETGIANTEAFF
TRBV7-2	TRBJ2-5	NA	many	TGTGCCAGCAACCTAAACCGACTACAAGAGACCCAGTACTTC	CASNLNRLQETQYF
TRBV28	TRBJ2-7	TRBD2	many	TGTGCCAGCAACCCCCTGGGAGCGGGGACCTCCTACGAGCAGTACTTC	CASNPLGAGTSYEQYF
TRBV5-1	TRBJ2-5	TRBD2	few	TGCGCCAGCAGCTTCGGGACTAGCGGGGGGGGAGAGACCCAGTACTTC	CASSFGTSGGGETQYF
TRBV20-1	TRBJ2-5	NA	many	TGCAGTGCTAGAGATCTAGGAACCCACCGGGAGACCCAGTACTTC	CSARDLGTHRETQYF
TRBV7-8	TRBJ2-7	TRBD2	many	TGTGCCAGCAGCTTAGGAGTAGCGGGGTCCTACGAGCAGTACTTC	CASSLGVAGSYEQYF
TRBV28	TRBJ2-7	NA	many	TGTGCCAGCAAGCCCCAGGGATCCGTCTACGAGCAGTACTTC	CASKPQGSVYEQYF
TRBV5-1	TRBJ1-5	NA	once	TGCGCCAGCAGTTACGACGCCCTCAATCAGCCCCAGCATTTT	CASSYDALNQPQHF